The sequence of this T cell receptor (beta chain) was determined in a study of cytomegalovirus exposure and HLA in healthy donors. After removal of 4 bases from V and 5 bases from J, the junction contained 8 bases not matched to a gene. The CDR3 runs to 15 residues. Germline V gene data show CDR1 as SEHNR and CDR2 as FQNEAQ (reference sequence). The repertoire was sequenced with immunoSEQ multiplex PCR; TCRdb's copy has only in-frame clones and lacks some. The table shows some 150,000 clones, with 80% to 90% occurring only once. Details on this clone: Antigen specificity is unknown.

Points from the study as a whole: The finding came from a later analysis; first-cohort TCR clusters tended to co-occur in the 130 or so validation repertoires. Published work reported that the classifier diagnosed cytomegalovirus status with high specificity and sensitivity. Altogether, 150 or so TCR beta chains were recorded as cytomegalovirus-associated.

These donors were members of the roughly 120-subject validation cohort, a group separate from the roughly 670-subject first cohort. This sequence was found in a man aged 18-30 years in good health and CMV-seropositive. Sequenced sample: PBMCs. The rearrangement links TRBV7-9 to TRBJ2-5; 9 bases fit TRBD1. The CDR3 DNA is TGTGCCAGCAGCTCTACAGGGGGCGGTACTGAGACCCAGTACTTC. It codes for CASSSTGGGTETQYF.